The rows below give T cell receptor beta chains drawn from one sample of a study of identical twins. MiXCR was run by TCRdb on the 5' RACE reads, yielding one entry per CDR3 protein. The table lists about 790,000 distinct CDR3 sequences, roughly 18% of them singletons. These data also featured in a second study, about T cells expressing NK-cell markers.

The sample comprised PBMCs. All receptors come from a woman in her late teens or twenties in good health. The CDR3 runs from the conserved cysteine through the conserved F or W. D genes are given only for firm matches. Size tells how often a clone was seen (once, few, many) or the class of an expanded clone, and some rows leave it out.

clone_size,d_call,j_call,v_call,cdr3_nt,cdr3_aa
few,.,TRBJ1-1,TRBV5-6,TGTGCCAGCAGCTCCCCAGGGCTGAACACTGAAGCTTTCTTT,CASSSPGLNTEAFF
few,.,TRBJ2-3,TRBV20-1,TGCAGTGCTAGGAAAACGGCAGATACGCAGTATTTT,CSARKTADTQYF
.,TRBD1,TRBJ2-1,TRBV4-3,TGCGCCAGCAGCCAAGACTCCGTGACAGGGGGCTCCTACAATGAGCAGTTCTTC,CASSQDSVTGGSYNEQFF
few,.,TRBJ2-1,TRBV20-1,TGCAGTGCCCGGCAGGGGCTAGTTATCTATGAGCAGTTCTTC,CSARQGLVIYEQFF
few,.,TRBJ2-1,TRBV6-2/TRBV6-3,TGTGCCAGCAGTTATTCGGTGGGTTACAATGAGCAGTTCTTC,CASSYSVGYNEQFF
few,TRBD2,TRBJ2-3,TRBV19,TGTGCCAGTAGTGATACGGTCGGGACTAGCGGGAGCACAGATACGCAGTATTTT,CASSDTVGTSGSTDTQYF
many,.,TRBJ2-1,TRBV20-1,TGCAGTGCTAGAGATCAAAGTCGGGGGAATGAGCAGTTCTTC,CSARDQSRGNEQFF
.,.,TRBJ2-2,TRBV19,TGTGCCGGTAGTAGATCCCCAGGACTCACCGGGGAGCTGTTTTTT,CAGSRSPGLTGELFF
few,.,TRBJ2-2,TRBV6-2/TRBV6-3,TGTGCCAGCAGTTCTCTGGCCGGGAGAGGAAACACCGGGGAGCTGTTTTTT,CASSSLAGRGNTGELFF
few,.,TRBJ2-2,TRBV10-3,TGTGCCATCAGTGTGGACCCGGCCGGGGAGCTGTTTTTT,CAISVDPAGELFF
.,.,TRBJ1-5,TRBV18,TGTGCCAGCCGGGGGACCTCCCAGCAGCCCCAGCATTTT,CASRGTSQQPQHF
few,TRBD2,TRBJ2-1,TRBV5-1,TGCGCCAGCAGCTTGGGGCCTCTAGCGGGAGGTGTGGATGAGCAGTTCTTC,CASSLGPLAGGVDEQFF
few,TRBD2,TRBJ2-3,TRBV20-1,TGCAGTGCTAGAGGACTAGCGGGAGGTACCTTAGATACGCAGTATTTT,CSARGLAGGTLDTQYF
.,.,TRBJ2-2,TRBV7-2,TGTGCCAGCAGCTTAGAGCTGGTGGCGACCGGGGAGCTGTTTTTT,CASSLELVATGELFF
.,.,TRBJ2-7,TRBV5-5,TGTGCCAGCAGCTTGGCCCCGGGAACCGACTACGAGCAGTACTTC,CASSLAPGTDYEQYF
many,.,TRBJ1-2,TRBV5-6,TGTGCCAGCAGCCCCGACGGGGCCAACTATGGCTACACCTTC,CASSPDGANYGYTF
.,.,TRBJ2-4,TRBV20-1,TGCAGTGCTAAGGTTCCGGGGAGGCGGTCCCTTCTAGCCAAAAACATTCAGTACTTC,CSAKVPGRRSLLAKNIQYF
.,TRBD1,TRBJ2-1,TRBV6-5,TGTGCCAGCGGGGGACAGTACAATGAGCAGTTCTTC,CASGGQYNEQFF
few,TRBD2,TRBJ2-1,TRBV11-2,TGTGCCAGCAGCCCCCGGACTAGCGGGGGGGCAGCATACAATGAGCAGTTCTTC,CASSPRTSGGAAYNEQFF
.,TRBD1,TRBJ1-1,TRBV6-1,TGTGCCAGCAGTCAGGACAGGGCGGGCGCTGAAGCTTTCTTT,CASSQDRAGAEAFF
.,.,TRBJ2-7,TRBV7-9,TGTGCCAGCAGCTCGGGACTGAACTACGAGCAGTACTTC,CASSSGLNYEQYF
many,.,TRBJ2-7,TRBV3-1,TGTGCCAGTAGTCGACGCAGCTCCTACGAGCAGTACTTC,CASSRRSSYEQYF
many,.,TRBJ1-4,TRBV9,TGTGCCAGCAGCGCGCTGACCGGGCCAACAGAAAAACTGTTTTTT,CASSALTGPTEKLFF
few,.,TRBJ1-5,TRBV25-1,TGTGCCAGCAGTGAATTTTCAGGGGATCAGCCCCAGCATTTT,CASSEFSGDQPQHF
few,TRBD1,TRBJ2-7,TRBV5-1,TGCGCCAGCAGCTGGGACAGTAGCTCCTACGAGCAGTACTTC,CASSWDSSSYEQYF
.,TRBD1,TRBJ2-7,TRBV15,TGTGCCACCAGCAGAGATCAGGGGGCTTACTACGAGCAGTACTTC,CATSRDQGAYYEQYF
few,TRBD2,TRBJ2-5,TRBV20-1,TGCAGTGCTTCCGGGACTAGCGACCAGCAGGAGACCCAGTACTTC,CSASGTSDQQETQYF
.,.,TRBJ1-2,TRBV11-2,TGTGCCAGCAGCTTAAACAGAATATCTTATGGCTACACCTTC,CASSLNRISYGYTF
few,TRBD1,TRBJ2-1,TRBV2,TGTGCCAGCGCGGGACAGGGCCCGAATGAGCAGTTCTTC,CASAGQGPNEQFF
.,.,TRBJ2-7,TRBV12-3/TRBV12-4,TGTGCCAGCAGTTTTCGGACCGGGGCCCACGAGCAGTACTTC,CASSFRTGAHEQYF
.,.,TRBJ2-1,TRBV12-3/TRBV12-4,TGTGCCAGCAGTGACAGGGACGGGGGGCAGTTCTTC,CASSDRDGGQFF
few,TRBD1,TRBJ2-1,TRBV20-1,TGCAGTGCTAGAGTAGTGACAGGGAAGGATGAGCAGTTCTTC,CSARVVTGKDEQFF
many,.,TRBJ2-1,TRBV7-2,TGTGCCAGCAGCTTCGGGAGAACCTCCTACAATGAGCAGTTCTTC,CASSFGRTSYNEQFF
.,.,TRBJ2-2,TRBV5-1,TGCGCCAGCACCTCAGACGGCAGCTCGTTGATCGGGGAGCTGTTTTTT,CASTSDGSSLIGELFF
few,.,TRBJ2-7,TRBV10-3,TGTGCCATCAGTGAGTCTCAGGTCAGCCGTGAGCAGTACTTC,CAISESQVSREQYF
.,.,TRBJ2-1,TRBV10-3,TGTGCCATCAGTGACCCGAATGAGCAGTTCTTC,CAISDPNEQFF
few,TRBD2,TRBJ2-3,TRBV29-1,TGCAGCGTGGGGGGACTAGCGAACACAGATACGCAGTATTTT,CSVGGLANTDTQYF
few,TRBD1,TRBJ1-6,TRBV5-6,TGTGCCAGCAGCATAAGCAGGGGGCCAGAGTCACCCCTCCACTTT,CASSISRGPESPLHF
few,TRBD1,TRBJ2-1,TRBV24-1,TGTGCCACCAGTGCCCCGTGGGACAGCCACAATGAGCAGTTCTTC,CATSAPWDSHNEQFF
few,TRBD2,TRBJ2-3,TRBV6-2/TRBV6-3,TGTGCCAGCAGTTACTGGGGCGGGAGAGGCACAGATACGCAGTATTTT,CASSYWGGRGTDTQYF
.,TRBD1,TRBJ1-5,TRBV20-1,TGCAGTGTCACCGGGACAGGGTATCAGCCCCAGCATTTT,CSVTGTGYQPQHF
few,TRBD2,TRBJ2-1,TRBV7-9,TGTGCCAGCACCATCCCTAGCGGGAGGACCTACAATGAGCAGTTCTTC,CASTIPSGRTYNEQFF
.,TRBD1,TRBJ1-1,TRBV29-1,TGCAGCGCATCTGGACAGGGAGTTGAAGCTTTCTTT,CSASGQGVEAFF
few,TRBD1,TRBJ1-5,TRBV12-3/TRBV12-4,TGTGCCAGCGGGGGACAGTATAATCAGCCCCAGCATTTT,CASGGQYNQPQHF
.,.,TRBJ2-1,TRBV20-1,TGCAGTGCTAGTAGTTTAGGCTCTCCCTACAATGAGCAGTTCTTC,CSASSLGSPYNEQFF
.,.,TRBJ1-1,TRBV19,TGTGCCAGTACTATTCCAGGGTTTGCATCAGACACTGAAGCTTTCTTT,CASTIPGFASDTEAFF
.,.,TRBJ1-5,TRBV20-1,TGCAGTGCTCCAGGGGTAGGGCCTCAGCCCCAGCATTTT,CSAPGVGPQPQHF
.,.,TRBJ1-5,TRBV12-3/TRBV12-4,TGTGCCAGCAGCCGGACAAGAGGCAATCAGCCCCAGCATTTT,CASSRTRGNQPQHF
few,.,TRBJ2-7,TRBV5-1,TGCGCCAGCAGCTTGAACGGGAAGGACGAGCAGTACTTC,CASSLNGKDEQYF
.,.,TRBJ2-5,TRBV6-4,TGTGCCAGCAGGGCCCTGATGCCCTTCCAAGAGACCCAGTACTTC,CASRALMPFQETQYF
.,.,TRBJ2-4,TRBV20-1,TGCAGTGCTCACGGGAGAGCCAAAAACATTCAGTACTTC,CSAHGRAKNIQYF
many,TRBD1,TRBJ1-2,TRBV12-3/TRBV12-4,TGTGCCAGCAGTTTCCGAGACAGGGTGTTCTATGGCTACACCTTC,CASSFRDRVFYGYTF
few,.,TRBJ2-7,TRBV29-1,TGCAGCGGCGGGACCAACGAGCAGTACTTC,CSGGTNEQYF
.,.,TRBJ2-3,TRBV7-9,TGTGCCAGCCTTGGACCACTCACAGATACGCAGTATTTT,CASLGPLTDTQYF
.,TRBD1,TRBJ1-6,TRBV6-5,TGTGCCAGCAGTTACTCAATCAACCGGGACAGGGATAATTCACCCCTCCACTTT,CASSYSINRDRDNSPLHF
many,.,TRBJ2-1,TRBV6-1,TGTGCCAGCAGTCAGGGTTTATACAATGAGCAGTTCTTC,CASSQGLYNEQFF
.,.,TRBJ2-1,TRBV12-3/TRBV12-4,TGTGCCAGCAATCGCGAACAGAGAAACAATGAGCAGTTCTTC,CASNREQRNNEQFF
.,.,TRBJ1-1,TRBV7-9,TGTGCCAGCATCCTTATAACTGAAGCTTTCTTT,CASILITEAFF
.,.,TRBJ2-1,TRBV7-9,TGTGCCAGCAGCGTCCATTTAGTCCCTGGGAATGAGCAGTTCTTC,CASSVHLVPGNEQFF
.,TRBD2,TRBJ2-1,TRBV9,TGTGCCAGCAGCGTAGAGGGACTAGCACGTAATGAGCAGTTCTTC,CASSVEGLARNEQFF